These 31 T cell receptor beta chains were sequenced from one sample in a study of T cells in Graves' hyperthyroidism and ophthalmopathy. Amplification yielded TCR beta CDR3 regions, with RNA transcripts as the source. During a first-round RT-PCR of the TCR CDR3, the HTBI primer set was used. A single record per CDR3 protein comes from TCRdb applying MiXCR to the multiplex PCR reads. The sample has fewer than 750,000 distinct CDR3 sequences, more than 12% seen once; the top ten hold roughly an eighth. Sequenced input: blood. These receptors were obtained from a woman aged 45-65 years with Graves' ophthalmopathy.

In this sample, this clonotype turned up many times. The chain links TRBV4-3 to TRBJ2-2, with D perhaps TRBD1 (6 bases). This CDR3 region has 15 residues. Germline V lookup: CDR1 LGHNA, CDR2 YSLEER. Trimming removed 1 base from V and 5 bases from J, with 11 bases in between. The CDR3 here is CASSQVGALTGELFF. CDR3 sequence (DNA): TGCGCCAGCAGCCAAGTGGGGGCCCTTACCGGGGAGCTGTTTTTT.

This clonotype has more than one count but fewer than ten. The chain employs TRBV5-8 and TRBJ1-5, with a weak D call TRBD1 (6 bases). The V gene lost 0 bases and the J gene lost 4 bases, with 11 bases spanning the gap. Germline CDR1 is SGHTS and CDR2 is YDEGEE. The CDR3 covers 15 residues. DNA of the CDR3: TGTGCCAGCAGCTTGGGACAGGTAGGGAATCAGCCCCAGCATTTT. It specifies CASSLGQVGNQPQHF.

At least ten counts were recorded for this clonotype. The genes are TRBV30 and TRBJ2-7; tentatively, D is TRBD1 or TRBD2 (5 bases each). The CDR3 covers 12 residues. The germline gives CDR1 GTSNPN, CDR2 SVGIG (reference sequence). The V end was cut by 2 bases, the J end by 6 bases, with 11 bases between. The chain's CDR3 is CAWSQGGSEQYF. The CDR3 coding sequence is TGTGCCTGGAGTCAGGGCGGGTCCGAGCAGTACTTC.

The table lists this clonotype with many counts. This rearrangement joins TRBV28 to TRBJ1-5, with TRBD1 matching over 9 bases. Germline V gene sequence: CDR1 MDHEN, CDR2 SYDVKM. Trimming at V came to 3 bases and at J to 5 bases, leaving 8 bases not matched to a gene. The CDR3 consists of 16 residues. The CDR3 sequence is CASSLEQGAAHQPQHF. CDR3 DNA: TGTGCCAGCAGTTTGGAACAGGGGGCAGCGCATCAGCCCCAGCATTTT.

This clonotype was counted at least ten times. The chain has TRBV2 and TRBJ2-7, with 11 bases fitting TRBD2. The CDR3 runs to 14 residues. The V and J ends lost 6 bases and 3 bases, in that order; junction bases with no gene match: 4. Germline V gene data show CDR1 as SNHLY and CDR2 as FYNNEI. CDR3 protein: CASRPTSGIYEQYF. The DNA of the CDR3 is TGTGCCAGCAGGCCGACTAGCGGGATCTACGAGCAGTACTTC.

This clonotype came up many times. V is TRBV5-1 and J is TRBJ1-3; 7 nucleotides agree with TRBD1. The V gene's germline CDR1 is SGHRS and CDR2 YFSETQ. Trimming at V came to 3 bases and at J to 0 bases, leaving 9 bases not matched to a gene. The CDR3 runs to 17 residues. Here the CDR3 DNA reads TGCGCCAGCAGCTACTTAGGACAGGCCAGCTCTGGAAACACCATATATTTT. It specifies CASSYLGQASSGNTIYF.

The chain has TRBV27 and TRBJ1-2; no reliable D call. V lost 5 bases, J lost 4 bases, and 14 bases lay in between. This CDR3 has 14 residues. The germline CDR1 and CDR2 sequences are MNHEY and SMNVEV (reference sequence). The CDR3 reads CASSTRGGGYGYTF. The DNA of the CDR3 is TGTGCCAGCAGTACCCGGGGAGGTGGCTATGGCTACACCTTC.

This clonotype was recorded at least ten times. One junction end does not reproduce the germline sequence, and a read error may be involved. The chain combines TRBV5-1 with TRBJ2-7; TRBD1 is a possible D gene (6 bases). CDR3 length equals 12 residues. Germline V CDR1 and CDR2: SGHRS, YFSETQ. The CDR3 region has the DNA TGTGCCAGCCGGGACACCTCCTACGAGCAGTACTTC. Protein product: CASRDTSYEQYF.

The rearrangement joins TRBV30 to TRBJ1-2; TRBD1 is a possible D gene (5 bases). V was shortened by 4 bases and J by 8 bases, with 11 bases between the two germline ends. Germline CDR1 and CDR2: GTSNPN and SVGIG (reference sequence). CDR3 length: 11 amino acids. The CDR3 coding sequence is TGTGCCTGGACCAGGGTTGAGGGCTACACCTTC. Its protein product is CAWTRVEGYTF.

The chain couples TRBV5-5 to TRBJ2-5, with TRBD2 identical over 13 bases. CDR1 and CDR2 from the germline V gene are SGHKS and YYEKEE (reference sequence). The V gene end was trimmed by 6 bases and the J gene end by 4 bases; junction bases not matched to a gene: 9. The CDR3 contains 16 residues. In nucleotides, the CDR3 is TGTGCCAGCAACCCGGGACTAGCGGGGTACCCAGAGACCCAGTACTTC. This gives the protein CASNPGLAGYPETQYF. Combining the CDR3 with reference TRBV5-5 and TRBJ2-5 gives the whole variable domain DAGVTQSPTHLIKTRGQQVTLRCSPISGHKSVSWYQQVLGQGPQFIFQYYEKEERGRGNFPDRFSARQFPNYSSELNVNALLLGDSALYLCASNPGLAGYPETQYFGPGTRLLVL.

This clonotype was counted ten times or more. This chain uses TRBV20-1 with TRBJ2-3, with D possibly being TRBD2 (7 bases). This CDR3 spans 16 amino acids. V was pared by 5 bases and J by 3 bases, with 21 bases between. Per germline, CDR1 DFQATT and CDR2 SNEGSKA (reference sequence). The CDR3 coding sequence is TGCAGTGCTGCCACGGGGGGCCCTCGGATAACAGATACGCAGTATTTT. Residues: CSAATGGPRITDTQYF.

This clonotype turned up a few times. J is TRBJ2-7 and V is TRBV19; 8 bases map to TRBD1. V dropped 6 bases and J dropped 0; count of bases not matched to a gene: 10. CDR3 length: 16 residues. Germline-derived CDR1 and CDR2 are LNHDA and SQIVND (reference sequence). In DNA, the CDR3 is TGTGCCAGTAGCCCCTGGACAGGGATTGGCTCCTACGAGCAGTACTTC. Its protein is CASSPWTGIGSYEQYF.

This clonotype was recorded many times. The chain links TRBV28 to TRBJ2-7, with D possibly being TRBD2 (6 bases). The V end lost 2 bases, the J end lost 0 bases, and 14 bases lay between the germline ends. CDR1 is MDHEN, CDR2 SYDVKM, per germline. This CDR3 is built from 16 residues. The CDR3 spells CASSLVSSANSYEQYF. The CDR3 DNA reads TGTGCCAGCAGTTTAGTCTCTAGCGCAAACTCCTACGAGCAGTACTTC.

This clonotype was found many times. The chain combines TRBV30 with TRBJ2-7; D remains unclear. Germline V lookup: CDR1 GTSNPN, CDR2 SVGIG (reference sequence). This CDR3 has 13 residues. V was shortened by 0 bases and J by 6 bases, with 12 bases between the two germline ends. CDR3 in amino acids: CAWSVLGPREQYF. The CDR3 bases are TGTGCCTGGAGTGTACTTGGCCCCCGCGAGCAGTACTTC.

Remarks on this clonotype: This may arise from a read error, as a much more abundant clone is one base away. The rearrangement uses TRBV6-1 and TRBJ2-7, with 9 positions matching TRBD1. Germline loops: CDR1 MNHNS, CDR2 SASEGT. This CDR3 comprises 14 residues. CDR3 residues: CAGSGLDRGSEQYF. CDR3 DNA: TGTGCCGGCAGTGGACTGGACAGGGGAAGCGAGCAGTACTTC.

The chain employs TRBV20-1 and TRBJ2-1; the match to TRBD2 covers 12 bases. The V and J ends lost 0 bases and 6 bases, in that order; junction bases with no gene match: 6. The CDR3 length is 16 residues. Germline values: CDR1 DFQATT, CDR2 SNEGSKA (reference sequence). CDR3 in amino acids: CSARDLGLAGTNEQFF. The CDR3 nucleotides are TGCAGTGCTAGAGATTTGGGACTAGCGGGCACCAATGAGCAGTTCTTC.

This chain uses TRBV24-1 with TRBJ2-1; D assignment may be TRBD1 or TRBD2 (6 bases each). CDR3 length equals 20 residues. From germline, CDR1 is KGHDR and CDR2 SFDVKD. V lost 2 bases, J lost 0 bases, and 22 bases lay in between. The CDR3 reads CATSDSPGRGPGSSYNEQFF. CDR3 DNA sequence: TGTGCCACCAGTGATTCGCCGGGACGGGGGCCCGGGAGCTCCTACAATGAGCAGTTCTTC.

This clonotype was recorded a few times. The V and J genes are TRBV20-1 and TRBJ1-2; D gene unclear. The CDR3 runs 14 residues. Between the trimmed V and J ends, which lost 1 base and 11 bases, there was a span of 20 bases. CDR1 is DFQATT, CDR2 SNEGSKA, per germline (reference sequence). CDR3 region: CSARGTPELVRYTF. The CDR3 region has the DNA TGCAGTGCTAGAGGAACACCGGAACTGGTGCGATACACCTTC.

V is TRBV6-2 or TRBV6-3 and J is TRBJ1-5, with 9 nucleotides matching TRBD1. Per germline, CDR1 MNHEY and CDR2 SVGEGT. V was clipped by 7 bases and J by 5 bases; unmatched bases: 15. The CDR3 loop spans 17 amino acids. The CDR3 reads CASIPSDRGIPDQPQHF. The DNA for the CDR3 is TGTGCCAGCATTCCCTCGGACAGGGGTATACCTGATCAGCCCCAGCATTTT.

This clonotype was detected many times. The J gene is TRBJ2-1, the V gene TRBV28, with a tentative D call TRBD2 (6 bases). The CDR3 sequence is 16 residues long. V lost 4 bases, J lost 8 bases, and 21 bases lay in between. Germline V gives CDR1 MDHEN, CDR2 SYDVKM. The CDR3 bases are TGTGCCAGCAGTTCGATCGGAGGGCCTTCGTTGTATGAGCAGTTCTTC. Translating it yields CASSSIGGPSLYEQFF.

This clonotype came up many times. The chain joins TRBV7-9 to TRBJ2-1; possible D gene TRBD2, 6 bases. CDR1 is SEHNR, CDR2 FQNEAQ, per germline (reference sequence). The CDR3 is 14 amino acids. V lost 1 base to trimming and J lost 9 bases, with 13 bases between them. The CDR3 is CASSLGRDLSEQFF. In nucleotides, the CDR3 is TGTGCCAGCAGCTTAGGACGGGACTTGAGTGAGCAGTTCTTC. The variable domain in full, completed from reference TRBV7-9 and TRBJ2-1, reads DTGVSQNPRHKITKRGQNVTFRCDPISEHNRLYWYRQTLGQGPEFLTYFQNEAQLEKSRLLSDRFSAERPKGSFSTLEIQRTEQGDSAMYLCASSLGRDLSEQFFGPGTRLTVL.

Worth noting for this clonotype: This sequence may be a read error, since a much larger clone differs from it by one base. This chain links TRBV12-3 or TRBV12-4 with TRBJ1-3; 9 bases map to TRBD1. This CDR3 has 16 amino acids. V shed 6 bases, J shed 1 base, and the junction held 7 bases outside the gene matches. In DNA form, the CDR3 reads TGTGCCAGCAGATTCCAGACAGGGGGATCTGGAAACACCATATATTTT. It codes for CASRFQTGGSGNTIYF.

There are many counts of this clonotype. The chain uses TRBV27 and TRBJ2-7; D is unclear. V was trimmed by 0 bases and J by 3 bases, leaving 9 bases between them. The germline V gene encodes CDR1 MNHEY and CDR2 SMNVEV (reference sequence). CDR3 length: 14 amino acids. The CDR3 DNA follows: TGTGCCAGCAGTTTATCCGTCAAAAACTACGAGCAGTACTTC. Its translation: CASSLSVKNYEQYF.

This clonotype was recorded at least ten times. The chain couples TRBV28 to TRBJ2-7, with a possible D match to TRBD1 (5 bases). V was clipped by 5 bases and J by 7 bases, with 18 bases between them. The CDR3 is 14 residues long. The germline V gene encodes CDR1 MDHEN and CDR2 SYDVKM. Written as DNA, the CDR3 is TGTGCCAGCAGTACAGGAGCACCCAAGGGGGAGCAGTACTTC. This codes for CASSTGAPKGEQYF.

A few counts support this clonotype. A much larger clone sits a single nucleotide away, making a read error possible. The gene calls are TRBV7-9 and TRBJ2-1; D ambiguous. Germline V gives CDR1 SEHNR, CDR2 FQNEAQ (reference sequence). The germline V and J ends were trimmed by 5 bases and 9 bases, with 11 bases remaining between them. This CDR3 is 12 amino acids long. In DNA form, the CDR3 reads TGTGCCAGCAGCAAAATCTCGGGTGAGCAGTTCTTC. It yields the protein CASSKISGEQFF.

This clonotype was detected ten times or more. V gene TRBV7-9 combines with J gene TRBJ2-1, with TRBD2 matching over 8 bases. The CDR3 has 16 residues. Germline V CDR1 and CDR2: SEHNR, FQNEAQ (reference sequence). The V and J ends lost 6 bases and 4 bases, in that order; junction bases with no gene match: 11. CDR3 sequence reads: CASSLMSGRRYNEQFF. The CDR3 nucleotides read TGTGCCAGCAGTCTTATGAGCGGGAGACGGTACAATGAGCAGTTCTTC.

This chain uses TRBV5-6 with TRBJ2-7, with D possibly being TRBD1 (6 bases). This CDR3 region has 17 residues. V lost 0 bases and J 1 base, leaving 17 bases between the germline ends. The V gene's germline CDR1 is SGHDT and CDR2 YYEEEE. This chain's CDR3 is CASSLVAPGARSYEQYF. The CDR3 DNA sequence: TGTGCCAGCAGCTTGGTGGCTCCAGGGGCCCGGTCCTACGAGCAGTACTTC.

This clonotype has at least ten counts. The chain links TRBV7-6 to TRBJ2-3; TRBD2 agrees at 7 bases. This CDR3 is 14 amino acids long. CDR1 and CDR2 from the germline V gene are SGHVS and FNYEAQ. The ends lost 1 base at V and 4 bases at J; junction bases unmatched: 2. The CDR3 protein is CASSLGREPDTQYF. CDR3 DNA sequence: TGTGCCAGCAGCTTAGGGCGGGAGCCAGATACGCAGTATTTT.

There are a few counts of this clonotype. The CDR3 DNA reads TGTGCCAGCAGCCAAAAAACCGGGACTAGCGGGAATCAAGAGACCCAGTACTTC. It is translated as CASSQKTGTSGNQETQYF. This chain links TRBV3-2 with TRBJ2-5; the D call of TRBD2 is as the table states it, not checked on the DNA. TRBV3-2 is labeled a pseudogene. The CDR3 is made up of 18 amino acids.

This clonotype was seen repeatedly, ten times or more. The chain employs TRBV2 and TRBJ2-5, with a possible D match to TRBD1 (6 bases). V was pared by 7 bases and J by 4 bases, with 28 bases between. Germline lookup yields CDR1 SNHLY and CDR2 FYNNEI. This CDR3 is built from 18 residues. The CDR3 reads CASINLGDTGLGGETQYF. CDR3 coding DNA: TGTGCCAGCATCAACCTCGGGGACACGGGTTTAGGGGGAGAGACCCAGTACTTC.

V is TRBV28 and J is TRBJ1-6; D not certain. Per the germline V gene, CDR1 is MDHEN and CDR2 is SYDVKM. V was clipped by 1 base and J by 5 bases, with 9 bases between them. The CDR3 spans 15 residues. This CDR3 is CASSLLTTNNSPLHF. The CDR3 nucleotides are TGTGCCAGCAGTTTATTGACAACTAATAATTCACCCCTCCACTTT.